This T cell receptor beta chain was captured in a study of Ad26.COV2.S vaccination and SARS-CoV-2 variants. Study-wide results and limits: Responses of spike-specific T cells (both CD8+ and CD4+) reportedly showed substantial breadth after vaccination.

The treatment here: 15 to 20 received Ad26.COV2.S at low or high dose, single or two shots; 5 received placebo; per-sample allocation not given. It was on day 63 after the first vaccine or placebo injection that samples were taken. Vaccine was an Ad26 vector expressing Wuhan-strain SARS-CoV-2 spike. V lost 4 bases, J lost 5 bases, and 16 bases lay in between. The CDR3 is 16 residues long. Germline V gives CDR1 KGHDR, CDR2 SFDVKD. Points on this clone: Its antigen is unidentified.

Data came from immunoSEQ multiplex PCR; TCRdb stores just in-frame clones and leaves some out. This sample has 250,000 or so clones, with roughly 85% found just once. The sample was peripheral blood, taken in a trial of Ad26.COV2.S vaccine versus placebo. This receptor was taken from a person between 18 and 65 years old who received the Ad26.COV2.S COVID-19 vaccine or a placebo. The chain joins TRBV24-1 to TRBJ2-2, with TRBD2 as a possible D gene (6 bases). Here the CDR3 reads CATSEGIAARTGELFF. The CDR3 DNA is TGTGCCACCAGTGAGGGGATAGCGGCGAGGACCGGGGAGCTGTTTTTT.